This T cell receptor (beta chain) emerged from a study of T cell responses to AZD1222 COVID-19 vaccine. Points from the study as a whole: Donors skewed white British and female; clonal diversity was possibly underestimated. The study found Spike-specific TCR breadth and depth rose after two AZD1222 doses.

TCRdb's copy holds only in-frame clones and misses some; the assay was immunoSEQ multiplex PCR. The table lists 43,000 or so clones, 90% of them singletons. Trimming removed 7 bases from V and 1 base from J, with 4 bases in between. Germline assignment: CDR1 SQVTM and CDR2 ANQGSEA. The CDR3 has 10 residues. Regarding this clone: The antigen remains unidentified.

Sequencing was performed on peripheral blood, taken 28 days after the second AZD1222 dose. This chain uses TRBV29-1 with TRBJ1-1; D gene uncertain. The TCR sequence derives from an adult who received the AZD1222 COVID-19 vaccine. The CDR3 here is CSAENTEAFF. In DNA form, the CDR3 reads TGCAGCGCAGAGAACACTGAAGCTTTCTTT.